This record looks at one T cell receptor (beta chain) sequence and its context. This clonotype was picked up a small number of times. What this receptor recognizes is not known. No base-level quality is on record; no much larger clone is a single base apart. The entry originates in a study of T cells in Graves' hyperthyroidism and ophthalmopathy (dated by TCRdb to about 2019). Some background on the complete study: Peripheral blood was collected at initial diagnosis, before any treatment. The 100 discovery patients were randomly divided into training and test sets at a 7:3 ratio. Thyroid tissue and blood T-cell repertoires from several Graves' hyperthyroidism patients were also compared in the study. To identify distinguishing TCR V-J signatures, a discovery cohort of around 100 patients was used, comprising 43 with Graves' ophthalmopathy and some 57 with stable Graves' hyperthyroidism. An independent validation cohort of under 20 hyperthyroidism patients and approximately 17 patients who later progressed to ophthalmopathy tested prospective prediction of ophthalmopathy. After sampling, hyperthyroidism patients received methimazole starting at 30 mg daily, and ophthalmopathy patients received high-dose intravenous methylprednisolone. The paper describes TCR Vbeta CDR3 sequencing of around 140 peripheral blood samples, made up of 43 ophthalmopathy patients, roughly 72 hyperthyroidism patients and roughly 17 progressor patients. Study-wide findings and limitations: In cross-validation, a model built on a 13 V-J signature told ophthalmopathy apart from stable hyperthyroidism with 85% to 90% sensitivity and roughly 82% specificity, and in testing the same model reached 80%/75%. Sample size was not statistically predetermined, and investigators were not blinded to group allocation. In validation, the model predicted progression to ophthalmopathy a median of 6.5 months before onset, with over 60% sensitivity and just under 75% specificity. Most expanded thyroid clonotypes (frequency above 0.001) were also detected in blood, a finding suggesting that blood repertoires may reflect thyroid immune responses.

The TCR beta CDR3 regions were amplified from the RNA transcripts. The first round of RT-PCR for the TCR CDR3 was performed with the HTBI primer set and the Qiagen OneStep RT-PCR kit. Libraries were constructed in a second round of multiplex PCR, after which size selection and purification were performed. Libraries were sequenced paired-end with 100 bp reads on an Illumina HiSeq2000. The study's processing was this. SOAPnuke was used to process the raw data, with reads discarded if the reads contained adapters or uncalled bases, had a mean Phred below 15, or lacked an exact constant-primer or identifier match. High-quality paired reads were merged using COPE v1.2.5, and each unique nucleotide sequence was defined as a clonotype. MiTCR v1.1 was used to align the clonotypes against IMGT TRBV, TRBD and TRBJ reference segments. Only V-J combinations with frequency above 0.0001, covering about 99% of repertoires, were analysed. A TCS score was defined as the ratio of F50 (clonal expansion) to E x V (chaos), with BLOSUM62-based TCRdist applied between CDR3 peptides within each V-J. Welch's t-statistics and random forest reduced around 520 V-J features to 13, which were used in a naive Bayes classifier (R e1071). TCRdb took the public reads, trimmed them with fastp at Q25, ran MiXCR for clone calling and kept in-frame beta chains. A single entry per CDR3 protein holds the most common genes and DNA from its merged rows. TCRdb assigned the V and J calls; the authors' analysis was not used. This sample is represented by 700,000 or so distinct CDR3 sequences; 15% to 20% of them were singletons. Clones ranked in the top ten supply approximately 8.4% of the sample.

The CDR3 sequence holds 16 residues, the cysteine and phenylalanine included. Only the CDR3 DNA stays, 48 bases, in frame from base 1. The V end gives up 2 bases and the J end 3 bases, leaving 7 bases in the junction not matched to a gene. The germline V gene yields SGHDT for CDR1 and YYEEEE for CDR2. A patient counted as having stable Graves' hyperthyroidism if no progression to ophthalmopathy occurred over 18 months of follow-up. Hyperthyroidism patients were newly diagnosed, had a disease duration of under 2 months, and were aged 18 to 65 years. Exclusion was applied to patients with uncontrolled infections, other autoimmune diseases, pregnancy or lactation. Diagnoses relied on clinical symptoms, serum thyroxine and TRAb, thyroid ultrasound and orbital computed tomography. Ficoll-Paque density gradient centrifugation was used to isolate PBMCs from around 10 ml of fresh peripheral blood. Trizol reagent was used to extract total RNA, and RNA quality was then checked on an Agilent 2100 Bioanalyzer.

This receptor chain uses TRBV5-6 and TRBJ1-4; 7 of the junction bases match TRBD1. The source is a man aged 18 to 29 with Graves' hyperthyroidism. The specimen was blood. CDR3 sequence: CASSFALGGSNEKLFF. The DNA sequence follows: TGTGCCAGCAGCTTCGCCTTAGGGGGCTCTAATGAAAAACTGTTTTTT. The entire variable domain, with the stretches around the CDR3 drawn from the reference TRBV5-6 and TRBJ1-4 proteins, is DAGVTQSPTHLIKTRGQQVTLRCSPKSGHDTVSWYQQALGQGPQFIFQYYEEEERQRGNFPDRFSGHQFPNYSSELNVNALLLGDSALYLCASSFALGGSNEKLFFGSGTQLSVL.